A single sample is the source of the 9 T cell receptor beta chains below, sequenced in a study of cytomegalovirus exposure and HLA in healthy donors. The PCR contained 60 Vbeta and 13 Jbeta primers. Profiled with immunoSEQ multiplex PCR; TCRdb holds only in-frame clones, not every one. The sample lists approximately 130,000 clones, about 78% occurring once. The sequencing input was PBMCs. All receptors come from a man aged 50-60 years in good health and CMV-seronegative.

This clone was seen a handful of times. The rearrangement joins TRBV5-1 to TRBJ2-5, with 10 bases aligning to TRBD1. The CDR3 covers 15 residues. CDR1 is SGHRS and CDR2 is YFSETQ in the germline V gene. V trimming: 2 bases; J trimming: 5 bases; junction bases outside the gene matches: 6. This CDR3 is CASSFRQGAQETQYF. CDR3 sequence (DNA): TGCGCCAGCAGCTTCCGACAGGGGGCGCAGGAGACCCAGTACTTC.

The chain employs TRBV6-6 and TRBJ2-5; 8 nucleotides agree with TRBD2. Judging by the DNA end, TRBJ2-7 fits better; the J call may be wrong. CDR1 is MNHNY, CDR2 SVGAGI, per germline (reference sequence). There are 12 residues in the CDR3. The CDR3 DNA reads as TGTGCCAGCGGAGCGGGGGTCTACGAGCAGTACTTC. Its protein product is CASGAGVYEQYF.

V gene TRBV19 combines with J gene TRBJ2-3; 10 nucleotides agree with TRBD2. The V and J ends lost 6 bases and 3 bases, in that order; junction bases with no gene match: 6. The CDR3 is 15 residues long. Germline V lookup: CDR1 LNHDA, CDR2 SQIVND (reference sequence). The CDR3: CASSTTLAGTDTQYF. CDR3 bases: TGTGCCAGTAGCACGACACTAGCGGGAACAGATACGCAGTATTTT.

The V and J genes are TRBV27 and TRBJ2-2; no reliable D call. The CDR3 runs 16 residues. The V end lost 1 base, the J end lost 6 bases, and 15 bases lay between the germline ends. Germline CDR1 is MNHEY and CDR2 is SMNVEV (reference sequence). CDR3: CASSLLGAPRAGELFF. The CDR3 coding sequence is TGTGCCAGCAGTTTATTAGGAGCTCCCCGGGCCGGGGAGCTGTTTTTT.

The chain links TRBV5-1 to TRBJ2-7; 8 bases line up with TRBD1. The CDR3 extends over 13 amino acids. The V gene's germline CDR1 is SGHRS and CDR2 YFSETQ. With 3 bases clipped from V and 3 bases from J, the junction kept 2 bases outside the gene matches. The CDR3 here is CASSSDRGYEQYF. CDR3 DNA sequence: TGCGCCAGCAGCTCCGACAGGGGCTACGAGCAGTACTTC.

The chain couples TRBV27 to TRBJ1-1; tentatively, D is TRBD1 (6 bases). Trimming stripped 2 bases from V and 5 bases from J, with 9 bases between. The CDR3 covers 13 residues. From germline, CDR1 is MNHEY and CDR2 SMNVEV (reference sequence). Written as DNA, the CDR3 is TGTGCCAGCAGTTTACAGGGGCGGACTGAAGCTTTCTTT. Translation: CASSLQGRTEAFF.

This chain uses TRBV27 with TRBJ1-1, with 7 nucleotides matching TRBD1. The germline V gene encodes CDR1 MNHEY and CDR2 SMNVEV (reference sequence). V shed 5 bases and J 1 base; nucleotides not matched to a gene: 10. The CDR3 sequence is 16 residues long. The CDR3 nucleotides read TGTGCCAGCAGTCCCTGGGGACAGCCAAAGAACACTGAAGCTTTCTTT. Translated, it gives CASSPWGQPKNTEAFF.

The CDR3 is CASSQDNQPQHF. The DNA of the CDR3 is TGTGCCAGCAGTCAGGACAATCAGCCCCAGCATTTT. V usage is TRBV6-6 and J usage is TRBJ1-5, with no clear D. The CDR3 consists of 12 residues. Germline-derived CDR1 and CDR2 are MNHNY and SVGAGI (reference sequence). V lost 5 bases and J lost 3, with 5 bases in between.

The chain links TRBV7-9 to TRBJ1-1; D not certain. The V gene lost 4 bases and the J gene lost 1 base, with 19 bases spanning the gap. Germline CDR1 is SEHNR and CDR2 is FQNEAQ (reference sequence). The CDR3 has 17 amino acids. CDR3 protein: CASSSIHSGVGNTEAFF. As DNA, the CDR3 is TGTGCCAGCAGCTCGATCCACTCCGGAGTCGGGAACACTGAAGCTTTCTTT.